This TCR beta chain was observed in a study of blood T cell repertoires in COVID-19. Study summary: T cells, B-cell-depleted T cells, or PBMCs supplied cDNA or gDNA.

This CDR3 contains 16 residues. As handled by the study authors: Reference gene primers were amplified, and this amplification served to estimate nucleated cell counts. The protocol was immunoSEQ multiplex PCR, while the TCRdb copy is restricted to in-frame clones and leaves out a portion. V, J and clone size derive from that table, while D and trimming were established from the DNA sequence. Counted here are some 85,000 clones, approximately 90% occurring once; the ten biggest clones make up over 7%. Sequencing was carried out using peripheral blood. V and J are TRBV21-1 and TRBJ2-7; the D segment call TRBD2 is taken from the table without a DNA check. TRBV21-1 has pseudogene status. The clonotype originates from a man between 45 and 60 years old with acute or convalescent COVID-19. The CDR3, as DNA: TGTGCCAGCAGCAAAGGGGGCGGGATTTCCTCCTACGAGCAGTACGTC. Amino acid sequence: CASSKGGGISSYEQYV.